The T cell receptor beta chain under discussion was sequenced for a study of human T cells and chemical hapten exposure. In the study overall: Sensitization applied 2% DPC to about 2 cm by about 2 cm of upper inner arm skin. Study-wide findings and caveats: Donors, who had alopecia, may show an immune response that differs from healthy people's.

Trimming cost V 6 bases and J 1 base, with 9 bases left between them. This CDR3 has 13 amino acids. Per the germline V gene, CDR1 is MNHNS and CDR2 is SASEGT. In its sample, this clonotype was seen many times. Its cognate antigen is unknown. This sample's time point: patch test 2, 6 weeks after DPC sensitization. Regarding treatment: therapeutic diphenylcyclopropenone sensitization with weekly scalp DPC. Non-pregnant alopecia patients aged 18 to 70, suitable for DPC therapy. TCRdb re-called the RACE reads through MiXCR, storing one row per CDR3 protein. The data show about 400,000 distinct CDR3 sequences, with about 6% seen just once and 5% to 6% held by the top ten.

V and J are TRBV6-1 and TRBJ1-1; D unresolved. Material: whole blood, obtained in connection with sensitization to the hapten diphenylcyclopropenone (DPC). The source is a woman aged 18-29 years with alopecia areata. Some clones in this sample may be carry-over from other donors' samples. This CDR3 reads CASRAGSNTEAFF. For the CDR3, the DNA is TGTGCCAGCAGGGCAGGATCGAACACTGAAGCTTTCTTT.